Each of the 17 T cell receptor beta chains below was sequenced from the same sample in a study of blood T cell repertoires in COVID-19. Generated by immunoSEQ multiplex PCR, the TCRdb table keeps only in-frame clones and is missing some. The sample shows 200,000 to 250,000 clones, more than 75% of them seen only once. Sequencing was performed on peripheral blood. Every receptor here comes from a man aged 45-65 years who had recovered from COVID-19.

V gene TRBV7-9 combines with J gene TRBJ1-5, with TRBD1 matching 11 bases. Germline trimming cut 1 base from V and 5 bases from J; bases unmatched to any gene: 4. This CDR3 has 16 amino acids. Germline assignment: CDR1 SEHNR and CDR2 FQNEAQ (reference sequence). The CDR3 sequence: CASSLGTGGGDQPQHF. The CDR3 DNA follows: TGTGCCAGCAGCTTAGGGACAGGGGGCGGGGATCAGCCCCAGCATTTT.

This rearrangement joins TRBV2 to TRBJ2-3; 8 bases map to TRBD2. Germline CDR1 reads SNHLY; CDR2 reads FYNNEI. Losses at the gene ends were 4 bases for V and 5 bases for J; bases not matched to a gene: 5. This CDR3 spans 14 amino acids. The CDR3 protein is CASSVGGRRDTQYF. The CDR3 bases are TGTGCCAGCAGTGTGGGCGGGAGGCGAGATACGCAGTATTTT.

The rearrangement uses TRBV6-1 and TRBJ1-6, with a possible D match to TRBD1 (5 bases). V dropped 0 bases and J dropped 3 bases, with 18 bases sitting between them. CDR3 length: 19 amino acids. The V gene's germline CDR1 is MNHNS and CDR2 SASEGT. The CDR3 DNA follows: TGTGCCAGCAGTGAAGCACTACCCGGGGGTCTCTTCTATAATTCACCCCTCCACTTT. Translating it yields CASSEALPGGLFYNSPLHF.

V gene TRBV6-6 combines with J gene TRBJ1-1; no clear D gene. The V gene lost 2 bases and the J gene lost 2 bases, with 6 bases spanning the gap. Per the germline V gene, CDR1 is MNHNY and CDR2 is SVGAGI (reference sequence). This CDR3 has 13 amino acids. The CDR3 DNA reads TGTGCCAGCAGTTACGTCCCTAACACTGAAGCTTTCTTT. Amino acids: CASSYVPNTEAFF.

J is TRBJ1-2 and V is TRBV28, with 9 bases that match TRBD1. The CDR3 spans 17 residues. V was clipped by 1 base and J by 2 bases; unmatched bases: 8. The germline CDR1 and CDR2 sequences are MDHEN and SYDVKM. The CDR3 here is CASSLYSTGGVNYGYTF. The CDR3 bases are TGTGCCAGCAGTTTATATTCGACAGGGGGAGTCAACTATGGCTACACCTTC.

V usage is TRBV18 and J usage is TRBJ2-1; 10 positions match TRBD2. Germline lookup yields CDR1 KGHSH and CDR2 LQKENI. The V and J ends lost 4 bases and 9 bases, in that order; junction bases with no gene match: 12. This CDR3 spans 16 amino acids. CDR3 region: CASSQDSGLAITEQFF. The CDR3 DNA is TGTGCCAGCTCACAGGACTCGGGACTAGCGATCACTGAGCAGTTCTTC.

The genes are TRBV18 and TRBJ2-1; D might be TRBD1 (6 bases). V lost 6 bases and J 0 bases, leaving 24 bases between the germline ends. Germline V gene data show CDR1 as KGHSH and CDR2 as LQKENI. The CDR3 has 19 residues. The CDR3 protein is CASSTKGVRGVGSYNEQFF. CDR3 bases: TGTGCCAGCTCGACCAAGGGGGTCCGAGGGGTGGGCTCCTACAATGAGCAGTTCTTC.

V and J are TRBV28 and TRBJ2-6; 10 bases fit TRBD1. CDR3 length equals 15 residues. J gave up 0 bases and V 8 bases, and 1 base lay outside the gene matches. The germline V gene has CDR1 MDHEN and CDR2 SYDVKM. In DNA, the CDR3 is TGTGCCAGCCGGACAGGGGGCTCTGGGGCCAACGTCCTGACTTTC. Its protein product is CASRTGGSGANVLTF.

J is TRBJ1-2 and V is TRBV11-2, with no clear D. This CDR3 has 15 amino acids. Trimming left V 6 bases short and J 7 bases short, with 21 bases between. Germline V gene data show CDR1 as SGHAT and CDR2 as FQNNGV. As DNA, the CDR3 is TGTGCCAGCAGGGTGCGACGGAGGCCTCGGGGTGGCTACACCTTC. Translated: CASRVRRRPRGGYTF.

This clone is a singleton in its sample. The chain links TRBV28 to TRBJ2-2, with 11 bases identical to TRBD2. CDR1 and CDR2 (germline): MDHEN, SYDVKM. The CDR3 runs to 16 residues. V gave up 1 base and J gave up 6 bases; unmatched junction bases: 4. The CDR3 nucleotides read TGTGCCAGCAGTTTATTCACTAGCGGGAGCGCCGGGGAGCTGTTTTTT. Protein sequence: CASSLFTSGSAGELFF.

The chain carries TRBV29-1 and TRBJ2-6, with D hard to call. V was clipped by 1 base and J by 0 bases, with 4 bases between them. The CDR3 covers 14 residues. Germline lookup yields CDR1 SQVTM and CDR2 ANQGSEA. DNA of the CDR3: TGCAGCGTTGAAGGCGGCTCTGGGGCCAACGTCCTGACTTTC. Amino acids: CSVEGGSGANVLTF. Based on the CDR3 plus reference TRBV29-1 and TRBJ2-6, the full variable domain is SAVISQKPSRDICQRGTSLTIQCQVDSQVTMMFWYRQQPGQSLTLIATANQGSEATYESGFVIDKFPISRPNLTFSTLTVSNMSPEDSSIYLCSVEGGSGANVLTFGAGSRLTVL.

This chain joins TRBV30 and TRBJ2-3, with D perhaps matching TRBD2 (5 bases). Trimming removed 5 bases from V and 3 bases from J, with 15 bases in between. Germline-derived CDR1 and CDR2 are GTSNPN and SVGIG (reference sequence). This CDR3 spans 14 amino acids. The CDR3 spells CAWGPLGRTDTQYF. The CDR3 DNA sequence: TGTGCCTGGGGACCTCTAGGGAGAACAGATACGCAGTATTTT.

This chain connects TRBV14 to TRBJ2-5; no definite D call. Trimming stripped 0 bases from V and 2 bases from J, with 7 bases between. Germline V gives CDR1 SGHDN, CDR2 FVKESK. The CDR3 is 14 residues long. The CDR3 region has the DNA TGTGCCAGCAGCCAAGACTACTGGCAAGAGACCCAGTACTTC. It translates to CASSQDYWQETQYF.

The J gene is TRBJ1-2, the V gene TRBV27; maybe TRBD1 (5 bases). The V end lost 0 bases, the J end lost 2 bases, and 7 bases lay between the germline ends. This CDR3 spans 14 amino acids. The germline V gene encodes CDR1 MNHEY and CDR2 SMNVEV (reference sequence). The DNA of the CDR3 is TGTGCCAGCAGTTTATCCGGGGGAAACTATGGCTACACCTTC. It yields the protein CASSLSGGNYGYTF.

This clone has just one count. The chain has TRBV11-2 and TRBJ1-6; 8 nucleotides match TRBD1. V shed 3 bases and J 9 bases; nucleotides not matched to a gene: 10. Germline CDR1 SGHAT, CDR2 FQNNGV. This CDR3 contains 16 residues. CDR3 amino acids: CASSLLGDRGGSPLHF. In nucleotides, the CDR3 is TGTGCCAGCAGCTTGTTAGGCGACAGGGGCGGTTCACCCCTCCACTTT. Full variable domain (outside the CDR3, taken from reference TRBV11-2 and TRBJ1-6): EAGVAQSPRYKIIEKRQSVAFWCNPISGHATLYWYQQILGQGPKLLIQFQNNGVVDDSQLPKDRFSAERLKGVDSTLKIQPAKLEDSAVYLCASSLLGDRGGSPLHFGNGTRLTVT.

A few counts support this clone. V usage is TRBV4-1 and J usage is TRBJ2-3, with 9 bases that match TRBD1. Germline V CDR1 and CDR2: MGHRA, YSYEKL. This CDR3 has 18 amino acids. Trimming cost V 4 bases and J 2 bases; bases outside gene matches: 13. CDR3 sequence reads: CASSRGESGTGFTDTQYF. CDR3 nucleotides: TGCGCCAGCAGCCGAGGGGAGAGCGGGACAGGGTTCACAGATACGCAGTATTTT.

This clone occurred once. Other DNA sequences from this sample encode an identical CDR3 as well. The V call is TRBV28, the J call TRBJ2-5; TRBD1 is a possible D gene (5 bases). Trimming left V 3 bases short and J 5 bases short, with 10 bases between. Germline-derived CDR1 and CDR2 are MDHEN and SYDVKM. CDR3 size: 13 residues. CDR3 amino acids: CASSFRGRETQYF. In nucleotides, the CDR3 is TGTGCCAGCAGTTTTAGGGGTAGGGAGACCCAGTACTTC.